The rows below give T cell receptor beta chains drawn from one sample of a study of shared clonotypes between healthy human individuals. Assay: immunoSEQ multiplex PCR; the TCRdb copy retains only in-frame clones and omits some. Counted here are 2 million or so clones, about 95% occurring once; the ten biggest clones make up approximately 1.2%. Specimen: naive CD8+ T cells sorted from blood. Receptors originate from a man between 18 and 29 years old in good health. The CDR3 runs from the conserved cysteine through the conserved F or W. The order of the fields is J gene, V gene, D gene, clone size, CDR3 protein, CDR3 DNA. D genes are given only for firm matches. The listing skips clone size in some rows; elsewhere it reads once, few, many or a size class.

J: TRBJ2-2
V: TRBV19
D: -
size: few
CDR3: CASSIDQETGELFF
DNA: TGTGCCAGTAGTATAGATCAGGAGACCGGGGAGCTGTTTTTT

J: TRBJ2-1
V: TRBV4-1
D: TRBD2
size: -
CDR3: CASSQVAGTYNEQFF
DNA: TGCGCCAGCAGCCAAGTAGCGGGGACCTACAATGAGCAGTTCTTC

J: TRBJ1-1
V: TRBV11-2
D: -
size: -
CDR3: CASSPAGSLGSEAFF
DNA: TGTGCCAGCAGCCCTGCGGGGAGCCTAGGCTCTGAAGCTTTCTTT

J: TRBJ1-6
V: TRBV9
D: -
size: -
CDR3: CASSVSGGGTYNSPLHF
DNA: TGTGCCAGCAGCGTGAGCGGGGGGGGGACCTATAATTCACCCCTCCACTTT

J: TRBJ2-7
V: TRBV27
D: TRBD2
size: -
CDR3: CASSYAGGHYEQYF
DNA: TGTGCCAGCAGTTACGCGGGAGGCCACTACGAGCAGTACTTC

J: TRBJ2-2
V: TRBV27
D: -
size: -
CDR3: CASNDDLTGELFF
DNA: TGTGCCAGCAATGATGATCTCACCGGGGAGCTGTTTTTT

J: TRBJ1-4
V: TRBV11-3
D: -
size: -
CDR3: CASSLVTPPGGPNEKLFF
DNA: TGTGCCAGCAGCTTAGTAACCCCCCCCGGGGGGCCTAATGAAAAACTGTTTTTT

J: TRBJ2-7
V: TRBV19
D: -
size: once
CDR3: CASSINSDSYEQYF
DNA: TGTGCCAGTAGTATCAACAGCGATTCCTACGAGCAGTACTTC

J: TRBJ2-7
V: TRBV10-3
D: -
size: once
CDR3: CAISGLDKFPLKGSHEQYF
DNA: TGTGCCATCAGCGGACTGGACAAATTCCCGCTCAAGGGTTCCCACGAGCAGTACTTC

J: TRBJ2-5
V: TRBV13
D: -
size: -
CDR3: CASSLGRETQYF
DNA: TGTGCCAGCAGCTTAGGAAGGGAGACCCAGTACTTC